This TCR beta chain stems from a study of shared clonotypes between healthy human individuals. Produced via immunoSEQ multiplex PCR; TCRdb's table is partial and in-frame only. The sample lists approximately 2,200,000 clones, 90% to 95% seen once, with 1.5% to 2% in the top ten. In the naive CD8 group, cells lacked CD45RO and were positively selected for CCR7, so terminally differentiated effector memory CD45RA+ cells were left out. Trimming cost V 3 bases and J 1 base, with 12 bases left between them. Germline values: CDR1 MNHEY, CDR2 SMNVEV (reference sequence). The CDR3 covers 15 residues. Sequenced: naive CD8+ T cells from PBMCs. The TCR originated in a man aged 18 to 29 in good health. Some clones in this sample may be carry-over from other donors' samples. The chain is built from TRBV27 and TRBJ1-1; D gene unclear. CDR3 in DNA: TGTGCCAGCAGTTTTTTTAGCCACCAGAACACTGAAGCTTTCTTT. It is translated as CASSFFSHQNTEAFF.